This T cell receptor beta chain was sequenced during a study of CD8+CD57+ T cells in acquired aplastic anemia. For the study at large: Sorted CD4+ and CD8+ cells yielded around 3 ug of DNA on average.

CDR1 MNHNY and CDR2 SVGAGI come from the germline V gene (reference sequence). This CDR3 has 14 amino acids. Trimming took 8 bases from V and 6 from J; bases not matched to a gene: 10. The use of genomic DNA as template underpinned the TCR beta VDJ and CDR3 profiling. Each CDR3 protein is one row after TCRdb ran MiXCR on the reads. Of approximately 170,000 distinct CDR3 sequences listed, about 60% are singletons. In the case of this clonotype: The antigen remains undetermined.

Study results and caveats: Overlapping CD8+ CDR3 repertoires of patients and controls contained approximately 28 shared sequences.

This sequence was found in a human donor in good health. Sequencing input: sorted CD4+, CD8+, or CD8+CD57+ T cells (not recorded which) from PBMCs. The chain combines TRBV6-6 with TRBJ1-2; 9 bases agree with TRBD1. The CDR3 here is CASGGTGRFDGYTF. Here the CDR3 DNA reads TGTGCCAGCGGAGGGACAGGGCGCTTCGATGGCTACACCTTC.